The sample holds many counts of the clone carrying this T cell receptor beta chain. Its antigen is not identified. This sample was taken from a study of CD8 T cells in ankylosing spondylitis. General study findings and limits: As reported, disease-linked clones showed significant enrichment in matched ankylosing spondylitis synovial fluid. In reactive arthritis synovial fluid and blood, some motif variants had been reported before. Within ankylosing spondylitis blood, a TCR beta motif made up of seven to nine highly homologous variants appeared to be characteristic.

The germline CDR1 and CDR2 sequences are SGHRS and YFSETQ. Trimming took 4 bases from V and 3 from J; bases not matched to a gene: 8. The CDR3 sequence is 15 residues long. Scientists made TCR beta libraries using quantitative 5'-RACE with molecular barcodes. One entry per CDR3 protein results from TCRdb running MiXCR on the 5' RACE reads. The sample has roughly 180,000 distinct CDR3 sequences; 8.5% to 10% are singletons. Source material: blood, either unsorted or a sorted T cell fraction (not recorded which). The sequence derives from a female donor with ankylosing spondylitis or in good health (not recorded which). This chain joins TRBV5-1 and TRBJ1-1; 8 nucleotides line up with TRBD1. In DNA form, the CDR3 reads TGCGCCAGCAGCACCTGGACAGGGAGCGACACTGAAGCTTTCTTT. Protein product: CASSTWTGSDTEAFF.